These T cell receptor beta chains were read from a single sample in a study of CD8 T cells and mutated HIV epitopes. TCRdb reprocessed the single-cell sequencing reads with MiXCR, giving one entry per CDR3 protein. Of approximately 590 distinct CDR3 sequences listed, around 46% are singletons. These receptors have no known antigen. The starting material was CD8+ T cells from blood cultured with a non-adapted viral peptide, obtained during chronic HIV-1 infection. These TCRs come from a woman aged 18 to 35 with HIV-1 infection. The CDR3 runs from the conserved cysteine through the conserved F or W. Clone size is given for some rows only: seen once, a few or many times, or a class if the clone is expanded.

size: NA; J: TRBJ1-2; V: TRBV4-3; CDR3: CASSQAPGTYYGYTF
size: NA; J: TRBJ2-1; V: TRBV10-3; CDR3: CAISESPGDRSYNEQFF
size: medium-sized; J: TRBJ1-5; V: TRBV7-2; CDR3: CVSSFSVGSNQPQHF
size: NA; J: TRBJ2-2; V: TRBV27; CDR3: CASSLSNAPTGELLF
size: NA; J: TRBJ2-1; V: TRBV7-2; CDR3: CASSLRRDSSYNEQFF
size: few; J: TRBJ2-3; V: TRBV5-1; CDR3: CASSHLAQRALSTDTQYF
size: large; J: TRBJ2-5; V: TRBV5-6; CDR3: CASSGDSETQYF
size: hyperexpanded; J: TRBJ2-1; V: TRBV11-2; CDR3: CASSSLRDEQFF
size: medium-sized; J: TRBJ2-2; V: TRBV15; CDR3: CATSTAGGTGGPGDTGELFF
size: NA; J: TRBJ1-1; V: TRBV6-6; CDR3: CASSYSFTGSNTEAFF
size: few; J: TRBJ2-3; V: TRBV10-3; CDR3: CAIGSGSGADTQYF
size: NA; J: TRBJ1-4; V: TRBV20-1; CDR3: CSAGGKEKLFF
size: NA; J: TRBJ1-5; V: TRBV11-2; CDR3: CASSLDGGSEAQHF
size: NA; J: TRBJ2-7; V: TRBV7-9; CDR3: CASSSSFLGEQYF
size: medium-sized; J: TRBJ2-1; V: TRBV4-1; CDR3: CASSQSGQGPFSYNEQFF
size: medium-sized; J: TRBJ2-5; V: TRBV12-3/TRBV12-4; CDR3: CASSSDMGQKTQYF
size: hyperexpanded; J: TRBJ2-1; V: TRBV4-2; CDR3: CASSQTLIRSNEQFF
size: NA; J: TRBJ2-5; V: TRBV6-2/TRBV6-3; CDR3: CAGRWGGREAQYF
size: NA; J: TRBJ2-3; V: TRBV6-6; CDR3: CASSLRVASTDTQYF
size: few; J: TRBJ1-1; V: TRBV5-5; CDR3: CASSLGGYTEALF
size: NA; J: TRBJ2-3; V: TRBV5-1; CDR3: CASRSGLAGEADAQYF
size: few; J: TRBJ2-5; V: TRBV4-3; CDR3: CASSQVLQETQYF
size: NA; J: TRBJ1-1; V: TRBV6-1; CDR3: CASRTGTNYGYTFGSGSEAFF
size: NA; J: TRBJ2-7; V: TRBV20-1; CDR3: CSAGGLGLLYEQYF
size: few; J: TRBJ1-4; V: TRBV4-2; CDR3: CASSQDESGSNEKLFF
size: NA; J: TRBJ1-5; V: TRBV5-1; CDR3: CASAQANYNEHF
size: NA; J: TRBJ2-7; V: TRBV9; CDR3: CASSVSSGGPYEQYF
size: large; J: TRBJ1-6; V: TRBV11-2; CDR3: CASSLDGNSPLHF
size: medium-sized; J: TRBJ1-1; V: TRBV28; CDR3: CASRGQGSGSEAFF